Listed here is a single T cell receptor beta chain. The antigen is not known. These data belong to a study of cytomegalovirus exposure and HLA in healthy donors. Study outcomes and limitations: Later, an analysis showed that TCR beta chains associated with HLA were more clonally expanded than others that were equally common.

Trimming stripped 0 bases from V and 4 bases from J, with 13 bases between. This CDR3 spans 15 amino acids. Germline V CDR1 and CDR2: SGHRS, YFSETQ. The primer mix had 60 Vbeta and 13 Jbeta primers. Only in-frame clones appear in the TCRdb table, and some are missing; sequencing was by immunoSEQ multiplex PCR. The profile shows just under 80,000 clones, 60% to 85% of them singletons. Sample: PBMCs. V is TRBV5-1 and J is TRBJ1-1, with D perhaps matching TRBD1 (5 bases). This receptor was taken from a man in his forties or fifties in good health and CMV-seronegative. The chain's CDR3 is CASSLGGGLGTEAFF. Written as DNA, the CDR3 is TGCGCCAGCAGCTTGGGTGGGGGGTTAGGCACTGAAGCTTTCTTT.